This entry lists 16 T cell receptor beta chains sequenced from one sample in a study of blood T cells in healthy people across ages. The authors ran a second PCR of about 6 to 11 cycles using a sample-barcoded 5' primer and a J-beta primer mix. TCRdb called the 5' RACE reads again in MiXCR, with one record for every CDR3 protein. Of about 680,000 distinct CDR3 sequences listed, 45% to 50% were seen once; the top ten hold about 32%. The specimen was blood. The receptors originated from a woman aged 55-70 years in good health.

In this sample, this clonotype turned up a few times. This chain links TRBV6-5 with TRBJ2-1; TRBD2 is a possible D gene (6 bases). CDR1 MNHEY and CDR2 SVGAGI come from the germline V gene. Trimming left V 4 bases short and J 8 bases short, with 18 bases between. This CDR3 is built from 15 residues. CDR3: CASSSPGTPDHEQFF. CDR3 DNA: TGTGCCAGCAGTTCTCCCGGGACTCCGGATCATGAGCAGTTCTTC.

The chain links TRBV10-3 to TRBJ2-7; D is possibly TRBD1 (5 bases). V dropped 11 bases and J dropped 7 bases, with 21 bases sitting between them. Germline lookup yields CDR1 ENHRY and CDR2 SYGVKD. The length of the CDR3 is 13 residues. CDR3 coding DNA: TGTGCCCTGCAGGCAGGGCCGTTGGATGAGCAGTACTTC. It specifies CALQAGPLDEQYF.

This sequence joins TRBV9 and TRBJ2-3; D might be TRBD2 (5 bases). Deletions cut 0 bases from V and 7 bases from J, with 9 bases between. The germline V gene encodes CDR1 SGDLS and CDR2 YYNGEE. This CDR3 has 13 residues. Here the CDR3 DNA reads TGTGCCAGCAGCGTAGAGGTCGGGAATACGCAGTATTTT. Protein: CASSVEVGNTQYF.

The J gene is TRBJ2-3, the V gene TRBV6-1; 9 bases are shared with TRBD2. V was pared by 6 bases and J by 5 bases, with 15 bases of the junction left unmatched. The CDR3 totals 17 residues. CDR1 is MNHNS, CDR2 SASEGT, per germline. The CDR3 sequence: CASSRGVSGRFGDTQYF. As DNA, the CDR3 is TGTGCCAGCAGCAGAGGGGTTAGCGGGAGATTTGGAGATACGCAGTATTTT.

The chain has TRBV7-3 and TRBJ2-1, with 8 nucleotides matching TRBD2. CDR3 length: 17 amino acids. CDR1 and CDR2 (germline): SGHTA, FQGTGA. V shed 1 base and J 1 base; nucleotides not matched to a gene: 6. The DNA of the CDR3 is TGTGCCAGCAGCTTAAGTTCTAGCGGGCATTCCTACAATGAGCAGTTCTTC. This codes for CASSLSSSGHSYNEQFF.

This clonotype was detected a few times. This chain links TRBV7-8 with TRBJ2-1; no clear D. Germline V gives CDR1 SGHVS, CDR2 FQNEAQ. There are 11 residues in the CDR3. The V gene lost 5 bases and the J gene lost 11 bases, with 10 bases spanning the gap. The CDR3 reads CASSPNEKQFF. Here the CDR3 DNA reads TGTGCCAGCAGCCCAAATGAGAAGCAGTTCTTC.

J is TRBJ2-5 and V is TRBV6-6; unclear D gene. This CDR3 contains 14 residues. Trimming removed 0 bases from V and 2 bases from J, with 7 bases in between. Germline CDR1 is MNHNY and CDR2 is SVGAGI (reference sequence). CDR3 DNA: TGTGCCAGCAGTTACTCGGTAACTCAAGAGACCCAGTACTTC. Residues: CASSYSVTQETQYF.

In this sample, this clonotype turned up a few times. The genes are TRBV5-1 and TRBJ2-7, with 11 bases matching TRBD2. With 0 bases clipped from V and 3 bases from J, the junction kept 11 bases outside the gene matches. The germline V gene has CDR1 SGHRS and CDR2 YFSETQ. The CDR3 runs to 18 residues. The CDR3 loop reads CASSLDTSGSQWNYEQYF. The DNA for the CDR3 is TGCGCCAGCAGCTTGGACACTAGCGGGAGTCAGTGGAACTACGAGCAGTACTTC.

V gene TRBV7-2 combines with J gene TRBJ2-3; TRBD2 might be the D (6 bases). Germline lookup yields CDR1 SGHTA and CDR2 FQGNSA. V gave up 5 bases and J gave up 1 base, with 10 bases separating them. The CDR3 extends over 14 amino acids. CDR3 sequence reads: CASSRDWGTDTQYF. Here the CDR3 DNA reads TGTGCCAGCAGCCGGGACTGGGGCACAGATACGCAGTATTTT.

Comments on this clonotype: One end of the junction does not line up with germline, which may come from a read error. The rearrangement joins TRBV18 to TRBJ2-6; no definite D call. Germline V lookup: CDR1 KGHSH, CDR2 LQKENI. CDR3 length: 14 residues. As DNA, the CDR3 is TGTGCCAGCCCACCGTTCTCTGGGGCCAACGTCCTGACTTTC. Translated: CASPPFSGANVLTF.

This chain connects TRBV5-5 to TRBJ1-5; D is unclear. Trimming removed 2 bases from V and 9 bases from J, with 21 bases in between. The CDR3 has 16 residues. Germline CDR1 is SGHKS and CDR2 is YYEKEE (reference sequence). CDR3: CASSFMKNGVMGPQHF. CDR3 nucleotide sequence: TGTGCCAGCAGCTTTATGAAAAACGGAGTAATGGGGCCCCAGCATTTT.

This clonotype turned up a few times. The V call is TRBV11-1, the J call TRBJ2-3, with 9 positions matching TRBD1. The J segment lost 3 bases and the V segment lost 6 bases, leaving 25 bases of the junction unmatched. CDR3 length equals 21 residues. The germline gives CDR1 SGHAT, CDR2 FQDESV (reference sequence). In nucleotides, the CDR3 is TGTGCCAGCAGTTCCCCCGCCGGGACAGGGTGGTTCCGGCAAAGTACAGATACGCAGTATTTT. Translated: CASSSPAGTGWFRQSTDTQYF. Full variable domain (outside the CDR3, taken from reference TRBV11-1 and TRBJ2-3): EAEVAQSPRYKITEKSQAVAFWCDPISGHATLYWYRQILGQGPELLVQFQDESVVDDSQLPKDRFSAERLKGVDSTLKIQPAELGDSAMYLCASSSPAGTGWFRQSTDTQYFGPGTRLTVL.

The gene calls are TRBV20-1 and TRBJ2-1; 8 positions match TRBD2. In germline, CDR1 is DFQATT, CDR2 SNEGSKA (reference sequence). The CDR3 runs to 14 residues. V lost 6 bases, J lost 7 bases, and 11 bases stayed unmatched. The CDR3 nucleotides read TGCAGTGCCGTCCCGAGCGGGAGCGGTAATGAGCAGTTCTTC. This translates into CSAVPSGSGNEQFF.

The V call is TRBV28, the J call TRBJ2-7; the D gene is possibly TRBD2 (7 bases). Trimming cost V 2 bases and J 2 bases, with 13 bases left between them. CDR1 and CDR2 from the germline V gene are MDHEN and SYDVKM. The CDR3 covers 15 residues. The CDR3 DNA is TGTGCCAGCAGTTTAGGGGGGGCCATCACCTACGAGCAGTACTTC. This translates into CASSLGGAITYEQYF. The full variable domain, completed using reference TRBV28 and TRBJ2-7, is DVKVTQSSRYLVKRTGEKVFLECVQDMDHENMFWYRQDPGLGLRLIYFSYDVKMKEKGDIPEGYSVSREKKERFSLILESASTNQTSMYLCASSLGGAITYEQYFGPGTRLTVT.

J is TRBJ2-1 and V is TRBV7-8; TRBD1 agrees at 7 bases. This CDR3 has 15 amino acids. The V segment lost 5 bases and the J segment 8 bases; nucleotides outside the gene matches: 12. Germline CDR1 reads SGHVS; CDR2 reads FQNEAQ. CDR3 region: CASSPRGLKVDEQFF. In DNA, the CDR3 is TGTGCCAGCAGCCCGAGGGGGCTGAAGGTCGATGAGCAGTTCTTC.

This clonotype has ten or more counts. The chain couples TRBV5-1 to TRBJ2-7, with 7 bases aligning to TRBD1. Germline V gives CDR1 SGHRS, CDR2 YFSETQ. The CDR3 has 15 amino acids. V lost 5 bases to trimming and J lost 2 bases; unmatched junction nucleotides: 10. The CDR3 nucleotides are TGCGCCAGCAGTTCAGGGACAGTCTTCGCCTACGAGCAGTACTTC. Its protein product is CASSSGTVFAYEQYF.